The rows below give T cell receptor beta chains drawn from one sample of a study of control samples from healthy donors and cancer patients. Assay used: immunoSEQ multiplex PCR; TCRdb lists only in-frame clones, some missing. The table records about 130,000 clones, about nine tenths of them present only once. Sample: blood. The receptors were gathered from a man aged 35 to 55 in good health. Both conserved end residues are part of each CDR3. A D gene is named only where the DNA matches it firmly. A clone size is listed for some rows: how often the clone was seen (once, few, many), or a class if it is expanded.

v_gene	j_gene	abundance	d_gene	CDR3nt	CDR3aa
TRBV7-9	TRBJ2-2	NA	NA	TGTGCCAGCAGCCCGACTACGGGGTCGGGGGAGCTGTTTTTT	CASSPTTGSGELFF
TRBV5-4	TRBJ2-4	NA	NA	TGTGCCAGCAGCACCGGACAGCCTAGTCTAGCCAAAAACATTCAGTACTTC	CASSTGQPSLAKNIQYF
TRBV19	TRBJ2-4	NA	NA	TGTGCCAGTAGTCTCCCCCTAGCCAAAAACATTCAGTACTTC	CASSLPLAKNIQYF
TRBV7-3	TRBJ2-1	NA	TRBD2	TGTGCCAGCAGCTTCCCCACCGGGACTAGTGATGATGAGCAGTTCTTC	CASSFPTGTSDDEQFF
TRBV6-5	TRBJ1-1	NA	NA	TGTGCCAGCAGGGGGGCAGCGAACACTGAAGCTTTCTTT	CASRGAANTEAFF
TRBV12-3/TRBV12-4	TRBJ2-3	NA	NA	TGTGCCAGCGCGGTAGGATCAGATACGCAGTATTTT	CASAVGSDTQYF
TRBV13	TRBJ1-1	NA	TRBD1	TGTGCCAGCAGCCGGAAGACAGGGTCCACTGAAGCTTTCTTT	CASSRKTGSTEAFF
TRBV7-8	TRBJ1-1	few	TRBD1	TGTGCCAGCAGCTCCGCAGCGACAGGGGGCAGGGGGTGGACTGAAGCTTTCTTT	CASSSAATGGRGWTEAFF
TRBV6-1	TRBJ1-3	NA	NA	TGTGCCAGCAGTGAAGCTGGTTTTGGAAGCACCATATATTTT	CASSEAGFGSTIYF
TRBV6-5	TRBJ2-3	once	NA	TGTGCCAGCACCGAAGGACATACCGGACCGGATACGCAGTATTTT	CASTEGHTGPDTQYF
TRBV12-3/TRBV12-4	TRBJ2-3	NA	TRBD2	TGTGCCAGCAGTTGGCGGGGGGGAGATACGCAGTATTTT	CASSWRGGDTQYF
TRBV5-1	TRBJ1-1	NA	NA	TGCGCCAGCAGCTCAAACCAGGGGACTGAAGCTTTCTTT	CASSSNQGTEAFF
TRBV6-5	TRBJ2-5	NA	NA	TGTGCCAGCAGTTACTCCCCCCAGTTTGAAGAGACCCAGTACTTC	CASSYSPQFEETQYF
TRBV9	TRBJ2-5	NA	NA	TGTGCCAGCAGCGTAGCCATGGGGGGAGAGACCCAGTACTTC	CASSVAMGGETQYF
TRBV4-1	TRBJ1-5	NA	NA	TGCGCCAGCAGCCAGGCCAACGGCGGGGGGCGCGGGGGTCAGCCCCAGCATTTT	CASSQANGGGRGGQPQHF
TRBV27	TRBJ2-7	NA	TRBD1	TGTGCCAGCAGTTTATCTGGACAGGGGACCGCCTACGAGCAGTACTTC	CASSLSGQGTAYEQYF
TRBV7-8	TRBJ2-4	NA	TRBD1	TGTGCCAGCAGCATCGGGACAGGGGGAAACATTCAGTACTTC	CASSIGTGGNIQYF
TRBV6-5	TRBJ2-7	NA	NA	TGTGCCAGCAGTACACGGACAGCAGACTCCTACGAGCAGTACTTC	CASSTRTADSYEQYF
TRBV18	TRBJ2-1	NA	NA	TGTGCCAGCTCAGCGGGACCCAGCTCCTACAATGAGCAGTTCTTC	CASSAGPSSYNEQFF
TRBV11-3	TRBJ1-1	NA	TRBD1	TGTGCCAGCAGCCCGGGACTCGACAGGGCTGGTGAAGCTTTCTTT	CASSPGLDRAGEAFF
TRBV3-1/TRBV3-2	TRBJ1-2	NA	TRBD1	TGTGCCAGCAGCCAAGACCACAGGGGGCGAGGCTACACCTTC	CASSQDHRGRGYTF
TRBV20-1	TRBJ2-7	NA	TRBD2	TGCAGTGCTAGTCGGGGGGGAGGCGAGCAGTACTTC	CSASRGGGEQYF
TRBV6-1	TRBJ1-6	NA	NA	TGTGCCAGCAGTGAAGCGCGGGGGATAGATTCACCCCTCCACTTT	CASSEARGIDSPLHF
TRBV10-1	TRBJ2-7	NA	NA	TGCGCCAGCGCAAATTCCGGTGGAAGGGACGAGCAGTACTTC	CASANSGGRDEQYF
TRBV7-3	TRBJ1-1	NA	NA	TGTGCCAGCAGCTTAGGGGGATTGAACACTGAAGCTTTCTTT	CASSLGGLNTEAFF
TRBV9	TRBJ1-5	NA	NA	TGTGCCAGCAGCGTAGGCGATCAGCCCCAGCATTTT	CASSVGDQPQHF
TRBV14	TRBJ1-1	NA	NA	TGTGCCAGCAGGGGCGGGACCGCAGGGGAAGCTTTCTTT	CASRGGTAGEAFF
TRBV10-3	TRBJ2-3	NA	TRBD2	TGTGCCATCAGTGAGGACCTAGCGGGAGGGGGCACAGATACGCAGTATTTT	CAISEDLAGGGTDTQYF
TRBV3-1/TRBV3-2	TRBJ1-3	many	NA	TGTGCCAGCAGCCTCCTGACAGTTGGAAACACCATATATTTT	CASSLLTVGNTIYF
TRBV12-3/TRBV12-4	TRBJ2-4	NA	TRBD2	TGTGCCAGCAGTACTAGCGCCAACATTCAGTACTTC	CASSTSANIQYF
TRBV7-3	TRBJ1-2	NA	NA	TGTGCCAGCAGCTCAGACCCCGGTGGGGGCTACACCTTC	CASSSDPGGGYTF